These 18 T cell receptor beta chains originate from one sample sequenced in a study of blood T cell repertoires in COVID-19. Sequenced by immunoSEQ multiplex PCR; TCRdb stores in-frame clones only, minus some. The sample yields hundreds of thousands of clones, roughly 90% seen once. Material for sequencing was peripheral blood. The receptors shown here come from a woman under 40 with active or convalescent COVID-19.

The V gene is TRBV7-9, the J gene TRBJ1-3; D uncertain. The CDR3 runs 15 residues. Germline V gene sequence: CDR1 SEHNR, CDR2 FQNEAQ (reference sequence). The V end lost 6 bases, the J end lost 3 bases, and 15 bases lay between the germline ends. CDR3 DNA sequence: TGTGCCAGCAGTCCCAACAGTGGTTTTGGAAACACCATATATTTT. Protein product: CASSPNSGFGNTIYF.

The genes are TRBV4-1 and TRBJ1-4; possible D gene TRBD1, 6 bases. The CDR3 sequence is 16 residues long. V lost 4 bases, J lost 4 bases, and 16 bases lay in between. Looked up from germline, CDR1 is MGHRA and CDR2 is YSYEKL. CDR3 residues: CASSLRAGANNEKLFF. The CDR3 DNA reads as TGCGCCAGCAGCCTCAGGGCGGGGGCCAATAATGAAAAACTGTTTTTT.

This chain links TRBV19 with TRBJ2-5; D gene uncertain. V lost 3 bases and J 5 bases, leaving 10 bases between the germline ends. Germline CDR1 reads LNHDA; CDR2 reads SQIVND (reference sequence). The CDR3 is made up of 13 amino acids. The CDR3 protein is CASSISQLETQYF. The DNA for the CDR3 is TGTGCCAGTAGTATTTCGCAGTTGGAGACCCAGTACTTC.

This clone turned up a few times. This sequence joins TRBV6-2 or TRBV6-3 and TRBJ1-1, with 7 nucleotides matching TRBD1. V gave up 2 bases and J gave up 4 bases; unmatched junction bases: 10. The CDR3 contains 16 residues. Germline CDR1 MNHEY, CDR2 SVGEGT. The CDR3 here is CASSYRDSREGTEAFF. The CDR3 region has the DNA TGTGCCAGCAGTTACCGGGACAGTCGGGAGGGCACTGAAGCTTTCTTT.

This rearrangement joins TRBV3-1 (or the pseudogene TRBV3-2) to TRBJ1-6, with D unclear. Deletions cut 1 base from V and 6 bases from J, with 10 bases between. From germline, CDR1 is LGHDT and CDR2 YNNKEL (reference sequence). The length of the CDR3 is 15 residues. The DNA of the CDR3 is TGTGCCAGCAGCCAAGTAGGACTGTCTAATTCACCCCTCCACTTT. Its translation: CASSQVGLSNSPLHF.

This chain uses TRBV27 with TRBJ1-1, with 7 positions matching TRBD1. The CDR3 sequence is 14 residues long. The V gene end was trimmed by 5 bases and the J gene end by 6 bases; junction bases not matched to a gene: 9. Germline CDR1 and CDR2: MNHEY and SMNVEV (reference sequence). The CDR3 DNA reads as TGTGCCAGCAGTAGACAGGGTCGGGTTGCTGAAGCTTTCTTT. Protein: CASSRQGRVAEAFF.

This chain joins TRBV28 and TRBJ2-7; no firm D call. V lost 6 bases to trimming and J lost 4 bases, with 10 bases between them. CDR3 length equals 12 residues. The germline gives CDR1 MDHEN, CDR2 SYDVKM. CDR3 sequence: CASSRVSYEQYF. The CDR3 DNA reads as TGTGCCAGCAGCCGGGTTTCATACGAGCAGTACTTC.

The CDR3 nucleotides are TGTGCCAGCAGCTTGGCCTCAGGGAAGGACCAGCCCCAGCATTTT. Amino acid sequence: CASSLASGKDQPQHF. The chain is built from TRBV5-6 and TRBJ1-5; TRBD1 might be the D (5 bases). The CDR3 loop spans 15 amino acids. The V end lost 0 bases, the J end lost 7 bases, and 14 bases lay between the germline ends. Germline V gene lookup returns CDR1 SGHDT and CDR2 YYEEEE.

This sequence joins TRBV7-2 and TRBJ2-3; 12 nucleotides align to TRBD2. CDR1 SGHTA and CDR2 FQGNSA come from the germline V gene. This CDR3 has 15 residues. V was pared by 5 bases and J by 7 bases, with 7 bases of the junction left unmatched. CDR3 region: CASSPGTSGRNTQYF. CDR3 in DNA: TGTGCCAGCAGCCCCGGGACTAGCGGGCGGAATACGCAGTATTTT.

V is TRBV3-1 (or the pseudogene TRBV3-2) and J is TRBJ2-3; no reliable D call. Germline V gene lookup returns CDR1 LGHDT and CDR2 YNNKEL (reference sequence). V was trimmed by 0 bases and J by 1 base, leaving 14 bases between them. The CDR3 is made up of 17 amino acids. CDR3 sequence: CASSQEWNRRGTDTQYF. The CDR3 coding sequence is TGTGCCAGCAGCCAAGAATGGAACCGACGGGGCACAGATACGCAGTATTTT.

The genes are TRBV6-5 and TRBJ1-5; D might be TRBD1 (6 bases). V lost 5 bases and J 2 bases, leaving 10 bases between the germline ends. Germline assignment: CDR1 MNHEY and CDR2 SVGAGI. The CDR3 has 14 amino acids. As DNA, the CDR3 is TGTGCCAGCAGTAGGGGGACGGGCAATCAGCCCCAGCATTTT. Amino acids: CASSRGTGNQPQHF.

The chain carries TRBV6-2 or TRBV6-3 and TRBJ1-2; D perhaps matches TRBD1 (5 bases). The germline V gene encodes CDR1 MNHEY and CDR2 SVGEGT. V dropped 4 bases and J dropped 3 bases, with 24 bases sitting between them. The CDR3 is 18 residues long. In DNA, the CDR3 is TGTGCCAGCAGTTCCCTGACCTCGACCCGACAGATTTACTATGGCTACACCTTC. Protein sequence: CASSSLTSTRQIYYGYTF.

The sample holds a few counts of this clone. This sequence joins TRBV7-9 and TRBJ2-2; possibly TRBD2 for D (5 bases). Germline CDR1 SEHNR, CDR2 FQNEAQ (reference sequence). Trimming left V 5 bases short and J 4 bases short, with 11 bases between. The length of the CDR3 is 14 residues. CDR3 amino acids: CASSPLSGTGELFF. DNA for the CDR3: TGTGCCAGCAGCCCTCTAAGCGGCACCGGGGAGCTGTTTTTT.

The rearrangement links TRBV28 to TRBJ2-5; D not certain. Germline CDR1 and CDR2: MDHEN and SYDVKM. V was clipped by 4 bases and J by 10 bases, with 10 bases between them. This CDR3 is built from 11 residues. The CDR3 here is CASSSKMSQYF. CDR3 in DNA: TGTGCCAGCAGTTCTAAGATGAGCCAGTACTTC.

The chain carries TRBV14 and TRBJ1-1; D remains unclear. The CDR3 spans 13 residues. V dropped 1 base and J dropped 1 base, with 4 bases sitting between them. Germline-derived CDR1 and CDR2 are SGHDN and FVKESK. The CDR3 sequence is CASSQAWNTEAFF. In DNA, the CDR3 is TGTGCCAGCAGCCAAGCTTGGAACACTGAAGCTTTCTTT.

The chain combines TRBV7-9 with TRBJ2-2, with 14 positions matching TRBD2. Germline CDR1 SEHNR, CDR2 FQNEAQ (reference sequence). Unmatched junction bases numbered 7, after V lost 3 bases and J lost 1 base. The CDR3 loop spans 19 amino acids. The CDR3 DNA sequence: TGTGCCAGCAGCTTTGCGGGACTAGCGGGAGATGAGAACACCGGGGAGCTGTTTTTT. It specifies CASSFAGLAGDENTGELFF.

The V call is TRBV6-1, the J call TRBJ1-2, with 9 bases fitting TRBD1. Germline values: CDR1 MNHNS, CDR2 SASEGT. V lost 0 bases to trimming and J lost 8 bases; unmatched junction nucleotides: 4. The CDR3 extends over 14 amino acids. CDR3 sequence: CASSEAGQGDGYTF. CDR3 coding DNA: TGTGCCAGCAGTGAAGCGGGACAGGGTGACGGCTACACCTTC.

V gene TRBV20-1 combines with J gene TRBJ2-1; 8 bases fit TRBD1. Germline V gene data show CDR1 as DFQATT and CDR2 as SNEGSKA (reference sequence). CDR3 size: 15 residues. J was trimmed by 1 base and V by 3 bases; bases with no gene match: 5. The CDR3 DNA is TGCAGTGCTAGTTCTGACAGGGGTTCCTACAATGAGCAGTTCTTC. It codes for CSASSDRGSYNEQFF.